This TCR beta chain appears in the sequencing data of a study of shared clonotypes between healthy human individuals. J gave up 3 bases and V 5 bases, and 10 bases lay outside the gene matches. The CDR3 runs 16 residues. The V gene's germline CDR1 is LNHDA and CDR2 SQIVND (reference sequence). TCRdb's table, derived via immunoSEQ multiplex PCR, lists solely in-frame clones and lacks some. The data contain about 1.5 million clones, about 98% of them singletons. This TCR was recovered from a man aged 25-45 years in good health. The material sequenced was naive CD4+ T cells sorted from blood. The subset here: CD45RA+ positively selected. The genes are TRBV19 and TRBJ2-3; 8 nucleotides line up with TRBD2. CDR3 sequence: CASSFLTSGHTDTQYF. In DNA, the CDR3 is TGTGCCAGTAGTTTCCTTACTAGCGGTCATACAGATACGCAGTATTTT.